A single sample gave rise to the 19 T cell receptor beta chains below, sequenced in a study of T cells in Graves' hyperthyroidism and ophthalmopathy (dated by TCRdb to 2018 to 2020). The method behind the library was multiplex PCR. The instrument was an Illumina HiSeq 2000. The TCR beta CDR3 regions were amplified from RNA transcripts. The first round of RT-PCR for the TCR CDR3 was performed with the HTBI primer set and the Qiagen OneStep RT-PCR kit. The public reads were reanalyzed by TCRdb: fastp trimming at Q25, MiXCR alignment, in-frame beta chains only. Every distinct CDR3 protein forms one entry, paired with its most common genes and DNA. Across this sample there are about 180,000 distinct CDR3 sequences, with roughly 9.4% seen only once. The ten largest clones add up to roughly 23% of the sample. Sequencing was carried out using blood. Receptors originate from a woman younger than 35 with Graves' hyperthyroidism that later progressed to Graves' ophthalmopathy.

In this sample, this clonotype turned up many times. The rearrangement uses TRBV12-3 or TRBV12-4 and TRBJ1-2; D not certain. The CDR3 length is 14 residues. Trimming removed 6 bases at V and 6 bases at J, with 17 bases between. The CDR3 spells CASRQGRNSDGYTF. The CDR3 DNA follows: TGTGCCAGCAGACAAGGACGGAATTCGGATGGCTACACCTTC.

As concerns this clonotype: A read error may be the cause here, since a much bigger clone is one base away. The J gene is TRBJ1-5, the V gene TRBV7-2; 7 bases agree with TRBD1. Germline CDR1 SGHTA, CDR2 FQGNSA. The ends lost 5 bases at V and 8 bases at J; junction bases unmatched: 9. This CDR3 has 14 amino acids. CDR3 DNA: TGTGCCAGCAGCCTGGACAGGACCTATAAGCCCCAGCATTTT. This translates into CASSLDRTYKPQHF.

This clonotype was seen only a few times. V usage is TRBV16 and J usage is TRBJ2-7; 7 bases map to TRBD1. The CDR3 is 14 amino acids. Looked up from germline, CDR1 is KGHSY and CDR2 is FQNENV. Trimming removed 1 base from V and 3 bases from J; junction bases left unmatched: 3. The chain's CDR3 is CASSQWDSNYEQYF. CDR3 nucleotide sequence: TGTGCCAGCAGCCAATGGGACAGCAACTACGAGCAGTACTTC. Drawing the rest from reference TRBV16 and TRBJ2-7, the complete variable domain is GEEVAQTPKHLVRGEGQKAKLYCAPIKGHSYVFWYQQVLKNEFKFLISFQNENVFDETGMPKERFSAKCLPNSPCSLEIQATKLEDSAVYFCASSQWDSNYEQYFGPGTRLTVT.

This clonotype came up many times. The chain recombines TRBV5-6 with TRBJ2-3; 8 bases are a match to TRBD1. CDR1 and CDR2 (germline): SGHDT, YYEEEE. The CDR3 loop spans 13 amino acids. V was clipped by 3 bases and J by 8 bases; unmatched bases: 5. The CDR3 coding sequence is TGTGCCAGCAGCTACGGACAGGGCGGTACGCAGTATTTT. Translating gives CASSYGQGGTQYF. Based on the CDR3 plus reference TRBV5-6 and TRBJ2-3, the full variable domain is DAGVTQSPTHLIKTRGQQVTLRCSPKSGHDTVSWYQQALGQGPQFIFQYYEEEERQRGNFPDRFSGHQFPNYSSELNVNALLLGDSALYLCASSYGQGGTQYFGPGTRLTVL.

The chain combines TRBV4-1 with TRBJ2-1; 8 bases align to TRBD1. The junction had 5 bases not matched to a gene; V was cut back by 0 bases and J by 7 bases. Germline CDR1 reads MGHRA; CDR2 reads YSYEKL. CDR3 size: 15 residues. The CDR3 sequence is CASSQEDRVGNEQFF. CDR3 nucleotide sequence: TGCGCCAGCAGCCAAGAGGACAGGGTGGGAAATGAGCAGTTCTTC.

With regard to this clonotype: Being one base from a much bigger clone, this may be a read error. V gene TRBV11-1 combines with J gene TRBJ2-7; 8 positions match TRBD1. Germline values: CDR1 SGHAT, CDR2 FQDESV (reference sequence). This CDR3 is built from 14 residues. CDR3 in amino acids: CASSRQGPTYGQYF. In DNA, the CDR3 is TGTGCCAGCAGCCGACAGGGGCCTACCTACGGGCAGTACTTC.

The chain recombines TRBV4-1 with TRBJ1-5; no definite D call. CDR3 length: 17 amino acids. Germline CDR1 MGHRA, CDR2 YSYEKL. Trimming pared 0 bases from V and 1 base from J, leaving 13 bases between. The DNA of the CDR3 is TGCGCCAGCAGCCAAGACCACCCTAGTGGGAGCAATCAGCCCCAGCATTTT. It specifies CASSQDHPSGSNQPQHF.

This clonotype was seen ten or more times. J is TRBJ2-2 and V is TRBV7-9; D not resolved. This CDR3 has 12 residues. Per germline, CDR1 SEHNR and CDR2 FQNEAQ (reference sequence). V lost 6 bases and J lost 4, with 6 bases in between. CDR3 sequence (DNA): TGTGCCAGCAGTATAGTCACCGGGGAGCTGTTTTTT. It is translated as CASSIVTGELFF.

This clonotype was observed a few times. CDR3 region: CASSPTSGILNTDTQYF. Here the CDR3 DNA reads TGTGCCAGCTCACCAACTAGCGGGATTTTAAACACAGATACGCAGTATTTT. V gene TRBV18 combines with J gene TRBJ2-3; 10 bases fit TRBD2. The CDR3 runs to 17 residues. V dropped 2 bases and J dropped 2; count of bases not matched to a gene: 7. Germline V gene data show CDR1 as KGHSH and CDR2 as LQKENI. Combining the CDR3 with reference TRBV18 and TRBJ2-3 gives the whole variable domain NAGVMQNPRHLVRRRGQEARLRCSPMKGHSHVYWYRQLPEEGLKFMVYLQKENIIDESGMPKERFSAEFPKEGPSILRIQQVVRGDSAAYFCASSPTSGILNTDTQYFGPGTRLTVL.

This clonotype was seen at least ten times. The rearrangement joins TRBV12-3 or TRBV12-4 to TRBJ2-7, with TRBD2 as a possible D gene (6 bases). The V and J ends lost 6 bases and 0 bases respectively, with 12 bases between them. This CDR3 region has 14 residues. The chain's CDR3 is CASSLTRGSYEQYF. The CDR3 DNA reads as TGTGCCAGCAGCCTGACTAGGGGCTCCTACGAGCAGTACTTC.

Ten or more counts support this clonotype. This chain uses TRBV6-5 with TRBJ1-2; D is uncertain. The CDR3 length is 13 residues. The V end lost 0 bases, the J end lost 7 bases, and 9 bases lay between the germline ends. Germline lookup yields CDR1 MNHEY and CDR2 SVGAGI. In nucleotides, the CDR3 is TGTGCCAGCAGTTACTCGAACGAGGGTGGCTACACCTTC. Translating it yields CASSYSNEGGYTF.

A few counts support this clonotype. V gene TRBV4-1 combines with J gene TRBJ1-3, with D possibly matching TRBD1 (6 bases). V lost 1 base, J lost 8 bases, and 15 bases lay in between. The CDR3 length is 15 residues. Germline V CDR1 and CDR2: MGHRA, YSYEKL. CDR3: CASSQGGNRVYTIYF. As DNA, the CDR3 is TGCGCCAGCAGCCAAGGAGGTAACAGGGTGTACACCATATATTTT.

Many counts were recorded for this clonotype. The chain uses TRBV29-1 and TRBJ2-5; D gene unclear. The length of the CDR3 is 12 residues. Germline CDR1 is SQVTM and CDR2 is ANQGSEA. V was clipped by 7 bases and J by 7 bases, with 16 bases between them. CDR3 in DNA: TGCAGCGGCGAGTGGGGTTTTGGGACCCAGTACTTC. Residues: CSGEWGFGTQYF.

This clonotype showed up many times. This chain links TRBV20-1 with TRBJ2-3; 9 bases map to TRBD2. V was clipped by 5 bases and J by 1 base; unmatched bases: 7. The CDR3 covers 15 residues. The germline V gene has CDR1 DFQATT and CDR2 SNEGSKA (reference sequence). The DNA for the CDR3 is TGCAGTGCTGATCCTGTAGCGGGGGGCACAGATACGCAGTATTTT. This gives the protein CSADPVAGGTDTQYF.

V and J are TRBV4-1 and TRBJ2-5, with D possibly being TRBD1 or TRBD2 (6 bases each). V was cut by 0 bases and J by 2 bases, with 10 bases left in between. Per germline, CDR1 MGHRA and CDR2 YSYEKL. This CDR3 region has 15 residues. CDR3 loop: CASSQDEGGQETQYF. CDR3 coding DNA: TGCGCCAGCAGCCAAGATGAAGGGGGGCAAGAGACCCAGTACTTC.

There are a few counts of this clonotype. The V gene is TRBV10-3, the J gene TRBJ2-7; 7 bases agree with TRBD1. CDR1 is ENHRY and CDR2 is SYGVKD in the germline V gene. CDR3 length: 14 amino acids. Germline trimming cut 4 bases from V and 4 bases from J; bases unmatched to any gene: 7. The DNA of the CDR3 is TGTGCCATCAGTGTAGCACAGGGGCGGTACGAGCAGTACTTC. Encoded protein: CAISVAQGRYEQYF.

This clonotype was counted ten times or more. V and J are TRBV20-1 and TRBJ2-3, with D hard to call. The V gene lost 4 bases and the J gene lost 0 bases, with 26 bases spanning the gap. The CDR3 has 19 amino acids. Germline CDR1 is DFQATT and CDR2 is SNEGSKA (reference sequence). This chain's CDR3 is CSATSPIIDSGFSTDTQYF. The CDR3 DNA follows: TGCAGTGCTACAAGCCCCATTATCGACTCTGGGTTTAGCACAGATACGCAGTATTTT.

This clonotype was detected ten times or more. The chain joins TRBV11-2 to TRBJ2-1; D is unclear. This CDR3 region has 15 residues. Trimming took 1 base from V and 7 from J, leaving 14 bases between them. Germline loops: CDR1 SGHAT, CDR2 FQNNGV. The CDR3 spells CASSLVFGTVNEQFF. As DNA, the CDR3 is TGTGCCAGCAGCTTAGTTTTCGGTACAGTAAATGAGCAGTTCTTC.

There are a few counts of this clonotype. The chain has TRBV4-1 and TRBJ1-3, with D possibly matching TRBD1 (6 bases). V lost 2 bases to trimming and J lost 1 base, with 12 bases between them. Germline lookup yields CDR1 MGHRA and CDR2 YSYEKL. The CDR3 runs to 16 residues. The CDR3 DNA follows: TGCGCCAGCAGCCAATGGGGGCCCACTTCTGGAAACACCATATATTTT. Translation gives CASSQWGPTSGNTIYF.